This T cell receptor (beta chain) was obtained from a study of blood T cell repertoires in COVID-19 (dated by TCRdb to about 2020). The study in broad terms: Samples covering the acute and convalescent phases of COVID-19 were provided by collaborators in the United States, Italy and Spain. Where HLA class I and class II types were available, the types were taken from metadata supplied by the sample provider, not from assay-based typing. The repertoires were released in a freely available public database intended as a resource for research on the immune response to SARS-CoV-2. Deeply sampled blood TCRbeta repertoires from subjects exposed to, actively infected with, or recovered from COVID-19 were included in the dataset. Samples came from the ongoing ImmuneRACE study (first 160 participants) plus 1,254 subjects from 6 global collaborators. Sample metadata almost always included a de-identified subject ID, COVID-19 status, age in years and sex. The prospective study material was composed of cDNA or gDNA derived from T cells, B-cell-depleted T cells, or PBMCs.

In the prospective study, participants were about 18 to 95 years old, resided in about 25 geographic areas of the United States, and were enrolled through a virtual design. To assign participants to cohorts, the prospective study relied on clinical history that participants themselves reported in a screening survey and a study questionnaire. For ImmuneRACE Cohort 3, a participant was defined as recovered based on two consecutive negative NP/OP PCR tests, clearance by a healthcare professional, or resolution of symptoms. Each participant in the prospective study had whole blood, serum and a nasopharyngeal or oropharyngeal swab collected by mobile phlebotomists. Participants in the prospective study had the option to provide additional blood draws and questionnaires over a 2-month period. Blood samples from the prospective study were shipped frozen or at room temperature prior to DNA extraction.

TCRbeta CDR3 regions were amplified from genomic DNA using the immunoSEQ Assay, a bias-controlled multiplex PCR. The authors processed their data as follows. The number of nucleated cells in each sample was estimated from the amplification of reference gene primers within the assay. To quantify the absolute abundance of each unique TCRbeta CDR3 rearrangement, sequence reads were collapsed and filtered. Productive Simpson clonality was computed per sample as the square root of Simpson's diversity index over productive rearrangements. TCRdb holds this immuneACCESS table with in-frame rearrangements only. Some clones are missing; in checked studies, unresolved V genes explain under half, and the rest has no known cause. The DNA gave D and trimming, while V, J and clone size come from that table. Present in this sample are more than 400,000 clones, roughly 87% of which were seen just once. Roughly 0.7% of the sample is taken by the ten largest.

The paper's findings and limits, for the study overall: The amount of clinical and demographic metadata varied by source and participant and was provided uncurated.

In the case of this clone: Its cognate antigen has yet to be identified. No base-level quality is on record; no much larger clone is a single base apart.

Based on the germline V gene (reference sequence), the CDR1 and CDR2 sequences are DFQATT and SNEGSKA. V is cut by 1 base and J by 6 bases, and the space between the germline ends is 7 bases. Measured from the cysteine to the phenylalanine, the CDR3 is 11 residues long. Only the CDR3 region is kept as DNA, spanning 33 bases read in frame from base 1. The sequence is built from TRBV20-1 and TRBJ2-7, with no reliable assignment of the D segment. The specimen was PBMCs or T cells enriched from blood (not recorded which). The TCR sequence derives from a woman aged 18-30 years who had recovered from COVID-19. In nucleotide form, the sequence is TGCAGTGCTAGAGCGACATTCGAGCAGTACTTC. It codes for CSARATFEQYF.